The sequence of this TCR beta chain was determined in a study of monozygotic twins with inflammatory bowel disease. CDR1 and CDR2 (germline): KGHSH, LQKENI. The CDR3 has 18 residues. TCRdb re-called the 5' RACE reads, yielding one record per CDR3 amino acid sequence without DNA. Here the sample table reports approximately 400,000 distinct CDR3 sequences. The sample was blood. This rearrangement joins TRBV18 to TRBJ1-3. The clonotype originates from a human donor with ulcerative colitis or Crohn's disease, or a healthy co-twin of an affected twin (not recorded which). CDR3 region: CASSPLGRPAFSGNTIYF.